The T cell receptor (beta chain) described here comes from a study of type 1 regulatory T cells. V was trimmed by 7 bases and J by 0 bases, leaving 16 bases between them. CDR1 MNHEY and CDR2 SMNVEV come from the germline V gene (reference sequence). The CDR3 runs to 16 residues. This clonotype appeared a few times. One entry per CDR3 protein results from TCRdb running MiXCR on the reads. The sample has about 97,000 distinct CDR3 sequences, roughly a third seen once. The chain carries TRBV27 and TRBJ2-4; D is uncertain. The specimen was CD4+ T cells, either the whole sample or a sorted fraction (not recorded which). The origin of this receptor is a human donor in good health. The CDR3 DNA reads TGTGCCAGCACCAGCCCATCCTGGTTAGCCAAAAACATTCAGTACTTC. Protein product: CASTSPSWLAKNIQYF.